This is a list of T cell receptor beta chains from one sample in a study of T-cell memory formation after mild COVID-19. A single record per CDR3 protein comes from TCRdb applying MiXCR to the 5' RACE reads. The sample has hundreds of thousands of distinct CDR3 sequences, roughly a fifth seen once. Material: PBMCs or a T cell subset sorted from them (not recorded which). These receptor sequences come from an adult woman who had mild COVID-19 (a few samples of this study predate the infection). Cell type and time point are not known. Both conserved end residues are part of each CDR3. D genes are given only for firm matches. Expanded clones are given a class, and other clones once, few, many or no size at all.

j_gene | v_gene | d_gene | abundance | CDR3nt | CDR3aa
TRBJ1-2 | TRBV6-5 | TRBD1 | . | TGTGCCAGCAAATTACAGGGGGACGTGGGCTACACCTTC | CASKLQGDVGYTF
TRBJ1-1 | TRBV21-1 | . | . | TGTGCCAGCTCCACCCCGGACACCCAGAACACTGAAGCTTTCTTT | CASSTPDTQNTEAFF
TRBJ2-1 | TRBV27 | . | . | TGTGCCAGCAGTTCCCCGCGGGACTCATACAATGAGCAGTTCTTC | CASSSPRDSYNEQFF
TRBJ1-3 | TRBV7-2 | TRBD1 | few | TGTGCCAGCAGCTCTGTGACAGGGGTCGCCACCATATATTTT | CASSSVTGVATIYF
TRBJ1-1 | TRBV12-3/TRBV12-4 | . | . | TGTGCCAGCAGTTTCCGCAGCCTGAACACTGAAGCTTTCTTT | CASSFRSLNTEAFF
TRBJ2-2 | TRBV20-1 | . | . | TGCAGTGCTAGTGTCAGGGGATATGGTACCGGGGAGCTGTTTTTT | CSASVRGYGTGELFF
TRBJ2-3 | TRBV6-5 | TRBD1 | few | TGTGCCAGCAGTACCAACCGACAGGGGAGAGATACGCAGTATTTT | CASSTNRQGRDTQYF
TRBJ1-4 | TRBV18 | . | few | TGTGCCAGCTCACCACCGAATTGGGCAGTAACTAATGAAAAACTGTTTTTT | CASSPPNWAVTNEKLFF
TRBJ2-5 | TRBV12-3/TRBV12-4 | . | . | TGTGCCAGCAGTCCCAAGATAGGACAGTTCGTGTTGGAGACCCAGTACTTC | CASSPKIGQFVLETQYF
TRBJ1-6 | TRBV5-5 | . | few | TGTGCCAGCAGCCTCCGCGGCGCAGGTGACTCACCCCTCCACTTT | CASSLRGAGDSPLHF
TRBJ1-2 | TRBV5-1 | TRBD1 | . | TGCGCCAGCAGCTCGCCGACGCCCAGGGGGGGAAACTATGGCTACACCTTC | CASSSPTPRGGNYGYTF
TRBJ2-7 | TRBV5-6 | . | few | TGTGCCAGCAGCCCCCAGGCCAGGGTCTTTACCTACGAGCAGTACTTC | CASSPQARVFTYEQYF
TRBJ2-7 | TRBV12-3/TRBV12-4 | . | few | TGTGCCAGCAGTCGGGCTAGAAGCTCCTACGAGCAGTACTTC | CASSRARSSYEQYF
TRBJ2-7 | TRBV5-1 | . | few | TGCGCCAGCAGCTTGGGGACGGACTCCTACGAGCAGTACTTC | CASSLGTDSYEQYF
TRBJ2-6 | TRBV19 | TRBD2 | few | TGTGCCAGTAGTATCCGCGGACTAGCGGGAACCTCTGGGGCCAACGTCCTGACTTTC | CASSIRGLAGTSGANVLTF
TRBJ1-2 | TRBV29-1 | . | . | TGCAGCGTTTTCGGGCAGCTTGGCTACACCTTC | CSVFGQLGYTF
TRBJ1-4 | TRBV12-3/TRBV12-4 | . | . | TGTGCCAGCAGTTTTAGGCTTTTGGCTGAAAAACTGTTTTTT | CASSFRLLAEKLFF
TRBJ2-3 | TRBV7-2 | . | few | TGTGCCAGCAGCAAGGCCTCAGGGGAAAGCACAGATACGCAGTATTTT | CASSKASGESTDTQYF
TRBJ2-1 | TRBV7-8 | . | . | TGTGCCAGCAGCCGATCAGGGTCTCGGGACAATGAGCAGTTCTTC | CASSRSGSRDNEQFF
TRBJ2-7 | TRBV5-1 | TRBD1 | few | TGCGCCAGCACCGATGGGGGGACAGGGACCCACGAGCAGTACTTC | CASTDGGTGTHEQYF
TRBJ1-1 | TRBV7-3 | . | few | TGTGCCAGCAGCAAAGGACGGGGGAACACTGAAGCTTTCTTT | CASSKGRGNTEAFF
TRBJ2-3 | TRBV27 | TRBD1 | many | TGTGCCAGCAGGGCGGGACAGGGGTCGGCAGATACGCAGTATTTT | CASRAGQGSADTQYF
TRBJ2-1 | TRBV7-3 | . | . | TGTGCCAGCAGCGTAACACGGTACAATGAGCAGTTCTTC | CASSVTRYNEQFF
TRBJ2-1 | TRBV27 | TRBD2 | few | TGTGCCAGCAGTCTCGGGACTAGCGGGATAAGGGAGCAGTTCTTC | CASSLGTSGIREQFF
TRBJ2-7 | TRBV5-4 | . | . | TGTGCCAGCAGCTTGATCACGGGGCCAGTTCCCGGGGCTTACGAGCAGTACTTC | CASSLITGPVPGAYEQYF
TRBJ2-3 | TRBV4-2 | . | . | TGTGCCAGCAGCCAAGATAGGGGGCGGTACGGGAGGGCCCGGAGAGATACGCAGTATTTT | CASSQDRGRYGRARRDTQYF
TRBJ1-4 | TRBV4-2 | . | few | TGTGCCAGCAGCCAAGGGTCTGGCGGAGGTGAAAAACTGTTTTTT | CASSQGSGGGEKLFF
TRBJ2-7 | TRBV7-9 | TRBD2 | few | TGTGCCAGCAGCCGAGGTCTAGCGGGAGGCGAGCAGTACTTC | CASSRGLAGGEQYF
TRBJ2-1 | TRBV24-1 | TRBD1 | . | TGTGCCACCAGTGAAACTACAGGGGATGAGCAGTTCTTC | CATSETTGDEQFF
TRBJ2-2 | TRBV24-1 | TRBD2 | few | TGTGCCACCAGTGGGCCCGGACTAGCGGGAGGAAAGTCCGGGGAGCTGTTTTTT | CATSGPGLAGGKSGELFF
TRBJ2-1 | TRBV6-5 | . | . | TGTGCCAGCAGTTACCTAGGGGGGGACTCCTACAATGAGCAGTTCTTC | CASSYLGGDSYNEQFF
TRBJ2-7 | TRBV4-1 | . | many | TGCGCCAGCAGCCAGGGGGGGCCCTCCTACGAGCAGTACTTC | CASSQGGPSYEQYF
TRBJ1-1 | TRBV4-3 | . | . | TGCGCCAGCAGCCCCACCTCGGGGGACGGGGCCACTGAAGCTTTCTTT | CASSPTSGDGATEAFF
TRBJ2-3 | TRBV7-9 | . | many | TGTGCCAGCAGTTTGCAGGCTAGCACAGATACGCAGTATTTT | CASSLQASTDTQYF
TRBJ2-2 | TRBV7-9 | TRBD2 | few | TGTGCCAGCAGCTCTAAAAGACTAGCGGGAGGGCCCACCGGGGAGCTGTTTTTT | CASSSKRLAGGPTGELFF
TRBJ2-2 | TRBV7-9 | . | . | TGTGCCAGCAGCCCCGCCATTGGCCTGAACACCGGGGAGCTGTTTTTT | CASSPAIGLNTGELFF
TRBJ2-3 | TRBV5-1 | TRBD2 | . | TGCGCCAGCAGTCGGGGACTAGCGGTCACAGATACGCAGTATTTT | CASSRGLAVTDTQYF
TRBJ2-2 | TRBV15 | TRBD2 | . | TGTGCCACCAGCAGGACCCGGGGGGCCGGGGAGCTGTTTTTT | CATSRTRGAGELFF
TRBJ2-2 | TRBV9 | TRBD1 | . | TGTGCCAGCAGCGTACCCCTAGACAGGGGCCACACCGGGGAGCTGTTTTTT | CASSVPLDRGHTGELFF
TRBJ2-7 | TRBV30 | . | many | TGTGCCTGGAGTTTCCCGGGGGGCACCTACGAGCAGTACTTC | CAWSFPGGTYEQYF
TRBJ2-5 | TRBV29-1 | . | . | TGCAGCGTTTCCAAGTCCGGGACCGCAGAGACCCAGTACTTC | CSVSKSGTAETQYF